The entry below gives a single T cell receptor (beta chain) sequence along with its context. The entry originates in a study of blood T cell repertoires in COVID-19. The table came from immunoSEQ multiplex PCR; TCRdb's copy has only in-frame clones and leaves some out. The sample holds some 330,000 clones, 80% to 90% seen once. This CDR3 region has 16 residues. V shed 2 bases, J shed 1 base, and the junction held 3 bases outside the gene matches. Germline V CDR1 and CDR2: LGHDT, YNNKEL (reference sequence). The chain carries TRBV3-1 (or the pseudogene TRBV3-2) and TRBJ1-2; 11 bases map to TRBD1. Sample: PBMCs or T cells enriched from blood (not recorded which). The receptor comes from a middle-aged man in a cohort exposed to, infected with or recovered from COVID-19 (not recorded which). The CDR3 reads CASSQRTGGGNYGYTF. The CDR3 region has the DNA TGTGCCAGCAGCCAACGGACAGGGGGCGGTAACTATGGCTACACCTTC.